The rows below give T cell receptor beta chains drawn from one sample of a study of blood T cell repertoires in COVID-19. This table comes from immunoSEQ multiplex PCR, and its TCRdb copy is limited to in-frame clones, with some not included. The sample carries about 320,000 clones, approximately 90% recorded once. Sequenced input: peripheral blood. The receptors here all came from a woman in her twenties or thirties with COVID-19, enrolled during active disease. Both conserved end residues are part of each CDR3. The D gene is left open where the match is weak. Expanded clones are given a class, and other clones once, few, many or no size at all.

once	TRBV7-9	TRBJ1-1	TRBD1	CASSLGDRGRGTEAFF	TGTGCCAGCAGCTTAGGGGACAGGGGGCGCGGCACTGAAGCTTTCTTT
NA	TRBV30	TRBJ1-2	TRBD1	CACRQGGDYGYTF	TGTGCCTGCAGACAGGGGGGAGACTATGGCTACACCTTC
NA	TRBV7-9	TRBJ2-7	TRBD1	CASSLAGQLYEQYF	TGTGCCAGCAGCTTAGCGGGACAGCTCTACGAGCAGTACTTC
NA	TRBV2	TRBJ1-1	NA	CASSGGVRTVNTEAFF	TGTGCCAGCAGTGGGGGGGTAAGGACGGTGAACACTGAAGCTTTCTTT
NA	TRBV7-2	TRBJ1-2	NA	CASSLGPGWDGYTF	TGTGCCAGCAGCTTAGGTCCAGGGTGGGATGGCTACACCTTC
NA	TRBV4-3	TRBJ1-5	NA	CASSQDYSGSWGNQPQHF	TGCGCCAGCAGCCAAGACTATTCAGGGTCGTGGGGCAATCAGCCCCAGCATTTT
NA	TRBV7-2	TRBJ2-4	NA	CASSPGGAAKNIQYF	TGTGCCAGCAGCCCTGGGGGGGCAGCCAAAAACATTCAGTACTTC
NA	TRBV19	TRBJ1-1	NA	CASSWGVNTEAFF	TGTGCCAGTAGTTGGGGGGTAAACACTGAAGCTTTCTTT
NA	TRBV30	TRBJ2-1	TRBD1	CAWSNTGVSYNEQFF	TGTGCCTGGAGTAATACAGGGGTCTCCTACAATGAGCAGTTCTTC
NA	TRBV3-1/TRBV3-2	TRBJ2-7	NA	CASSPHSAVSPYEQYF	TGTGCCAGCAGCCCTCATTCAGCGGTTTCGCCCTACGAGCAGTACTTC
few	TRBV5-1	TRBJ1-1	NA	CASSSTGTPIEAFF	TGCGCCAGCAGCTCCACCGGGACACCGATTGAAGCTTTCTTT
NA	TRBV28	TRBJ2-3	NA	CASSTGTIDTQYF	TGTGCCAGCAGTACCGGGACAATAGATACGCAGTATTTT
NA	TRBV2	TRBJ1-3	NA	CASRQGSSGNTIYF	TGTGCCAGCAGACAGGGTTCATCTGGAAACACCATATATTTT
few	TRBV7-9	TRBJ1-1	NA	CASSPPAGNTEAFF	TGTGCCAGCAGCCCCCCTGCCGGGAACACTGAAGCTTTCTTT
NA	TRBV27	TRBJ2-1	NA	CASRWGGPSYNEQFF	TGTGCCAGCCGCTGGGGGGGCCCTTCCTACAATGAGCAGTTCTTC